Below, one T cell receptor beta chain is given with its context. Its antigen remains unknown. The data are from a study of T cell responses to AZD1222 COVID-19 vaccine. Clones were sequenced by immunoSEQ multiplex PCR, and TCRdb holds only the in-frame ones, with some missing. Among tens of thousands of clones listed, approximately 89% were seen once. Study conclusions and caveats: Repertoire sampling happened only post peak T cell response.

Trimming pared 7 bases from V and 2 bases from J, leaving 9 bases between. Germline-derived CDR1 and CDR2 are MDHEN and SYDVKM. This CDR3 is built from 13 residues. This clonotype originated in an adult in good health. This sample comprised peripheral blood, obtained on day 0 of AZD1222 vaccination. The V call is TRBV28, the J call TRBJ1-5; no reliable D call. The CDR3 DNA reads as TGTGCCAGCAAAGCCCCTGGCAATCAGCCCCAGCATTTT. Translation: CASKAPGNQPQHF.